This passage covers 4 T cell receptor beta chains from one sample sequenced in a study of OX40 agonist ivuxolimab in advanced cancers. Sequenced by immunoSEQ multiplex PCR; TCRdb stores in-frame clones only, minus some. The sample contains fewer than 11,000 clones, 86% of which appear only once. The sequencing here drew on CD4+ or CD8+ T cells sorted from blood, taken in a trial of the OX40 agonist ivuxolimab. These receptors were taken from an adult with an advanced solid tumor such as melanoma, head and neck, liver or kidney cancer.

This chain links TRBV7-9 with TRBJ2-1, with 7 bases identical to TRBD1. V lost 5 bases and J lost 10; bases outside the gene matches: 8. Germline V gives CDR1 SEHNR, CDR2 FQNEAQ (reference sequence). The length of the CDR3 is 13 residues. As DNA, the CDR3 is TGTGCCAGCAGCGGCCCGACAGGGTGGGAGCAGTTCTTC. Its protein product is CASSGPTGWEQFF. Complete variable domain (other parts from reference TRBV7-9 and TRBJ2-1): DTGVSQNPRHKITKRGQNVTFRCDPISEHNRLYWYRQTLGQGPEFLTYFQNEAQLEKSRLLSDRFSAERPKGSFSTLEIQRTEQGDSAMYLCASSGPTGWEQFFGPGTRLTVL.

The rearrangement uses TRBV11-1 and TRBJ1-4; D is ambiguous. Trimming removed 5 bases at V and 7 bases at J, with 14 bases between. In germline, CDR1 is SGHAT, CDR2 FQDESV (reference sequence). The CDR3 covers 14 residues. The CDR3 is CASSHRTTLEKLFF. CDR3 DNA: TGTGCCAGCAGCCATCGGACCACTCTTGAAAAACTGTTTTTT.

The gene calls are TRBV11-2 and TRBJ2-2; no clear D gene. Trimming removed 0 bases from V and 5 bases from J, with 10 bases in between. This CDR3 is built from 15 residues. Germline assignment: CDR1 SGHAT and CDR2 FQNNGV. CDR3 amino acids: CASSLDYRETGELFF. CDR3 in DNA: TGTGCCAGCAGCTTAGATTACCGAGAGACCGGGGAGCTGTTTTTT.

The chain carries TRBV6-5 and TRBJ2-2; 9 bases align to TRBD1. The ends lost 5 bases at V and 4 bases at J; junction bases unmatched: 5. CDR3 size: 15 residues. Germline CDR1 reads MNHEY; CDR2 reads SVGAGI. This CDR3 is CASSVETGGTGELFF. The DNA of the CDR3 is TGTGCCAGCAGTGTTGAGACAGGGGGCACCGGGGAGCTGTTTTTT.